This TCR beta chain was captured by sequencing in a study of blood T cell repertoires in COVID-19 (dated by TCRdb to the early 2020s). Describing the broader study: Samples from collaborators originated in the United States, Italy and Spain and spanned both the acute and convalescent phases of COVID-19. The repertoires were released in a freely available public database intended as a resource for research on the immune response to SARS-CoV-2. The prospective study material was composed of cDNA or gDNA derived from T cells, B-cell-depleted T cells, or PBMCs. The dataset comprised deeply sampled blood TCRbeta repertoires from subjects exposed to, actively infected with, or recovered from COVID-19. Samples came from the ongoing ImmuneRACE study (first 160 participants) plus 1,254 subjects from 6 global collaborators. Nearly every sample came with metadata listing a de-identified subject ID, COVID-19 status, age in years and sex. Where HLA class I and class II types were available, the types were taken from metadata supplied by the sample provider, not from assay-based typing.

What the study reported, not specific to this receptor: How much clinical and demographic metadata was included differed by source and by participant, and the metadata was provided uncurated.

The immunoSEQ Assay, a bias-controlled multiplex PCR, was used to amplify TCRbeta CDR3 regions from genomic DNA. The paper's data handling went like this. Nucleated cell counts per sample were estimated from amplification of reference gene primers within the assay. Sequence reads were collapsed and filtered to measure the absolute abundance of every unique TCRbeta CDR3 rearrangement. For each sample, productive Simpson clonality was calculated as the square root of Simpson's diversity index across productive rearrangements. TCRdb provides this immuneACCESS table in a form limited to in-frame rearrangements. Some clones are lacking; in checked studies, under half of them reflect an unresolved V gene, and why the rest are absent is not known. V, J and clone size were drawn from that table, and D and trimming were deduced from the DNA. Here the sample has approximately 230,000 clones; approximately 90% occur a single time. Around 1.7% of the sample rests with the top ten.

Participants in the prospective study were enrolled through a virtual design, were aged roughly 18 to 90 years, and lived in roughly 25 United States geographic areas. To assign participants to cohorts, the prospective study relied on clinical history that participants themselves reported in a screening survey and a study questionnaire. Recovered participants in ImmuneRACE Cohort 3 were defined as having two consecutive negative NP/OP PCR tests, clearance from a healthcare professional, or resolution of symptoms. Mobile phlebotomists in the prospective study collected whole blood, serum and a nasopharyngeal or oropharyngeal swab from every participant. Additional blood draws and questionnaires over an approximately two-month period could optionally be provided by prospective study participants. Blood samples from the prospective study were shipped frozen or at room temperature prior to DNA extraction.

Details on this clone: This receptor's antigen is unknown. The input lacks base qualities; no much larger clone sits a single base away.

The CDR3 holds 13 amino acids from the cysteine to the phenylalanine. The kept DNA is CDR3 alone, 39 bases in frame from the first base. V drops 6 bases and J drops 6 bases, leaving 11 bases in between. Via the germline V gene, CDR1 is MRHNA and CDR2 SNTAGT. Sequencing used PBMCs or T cells enriched from blood (not recorded which). This clonotype was obtained from a man aged 40-49 years who had recovered from COVID-19. Recombination linked TRBV6-4 to TRBJ1-4; the D gene lacks a confident call. The DNA is as follows: TGTGCCAGCAGCCGGGAGGTTGATGAAAAACTGTTTTTT. Its protein is CASSREVDEKLFF.